This T cell receptor beta chain originates from a study of monozygotic twins with inflammatory bowel disease. The CDR3 loop spans 15 amino acids. Germline-derived CDR1 and CDR2 are SQVTM and ANQGSEA. Findings of the study overall: Researchers reported no repertoire similarity difference between concordant and discordant twins, possibly from limited power.

Blood was drawn once per donor, and each sample measured about 2.3 ml. The authors made each sample's cDNA in eight separate reactions. TCRdb reprocessed the 5' RACE reads, with one entry per CDR3 protein and no DNA. Its table lists 400,000 to 500,000 distinct CDR3 sequences. As regards this clonotype: Its antigen is unknown.

The chain is built from TRBV29-1 and TRBJ2-5; TCRdb selects TRBD2, and the lack of DNA leaves this call unchecked. The specimen was blood. The sequence was obtained from a human donor with ulcerative colitis or Crohn's disease, or a healthy co-twin of an affected twin (not recorded which). Here the CDR3 reads CSVEVGRAGLETQYF. The full variable domain, rest sourced from reference TRBV29-1 and TRBJ2-5, is SAVISQKPSRDICQRGTSLTIQCQVDSQVTMMFWYRQQPGQSLTLIATANQGSEATYESGFVIDKFPISRPNLTFSTLTVSNMSPEDSSIYLCSVEVGRAGLETQYFGPGTRLLVL.